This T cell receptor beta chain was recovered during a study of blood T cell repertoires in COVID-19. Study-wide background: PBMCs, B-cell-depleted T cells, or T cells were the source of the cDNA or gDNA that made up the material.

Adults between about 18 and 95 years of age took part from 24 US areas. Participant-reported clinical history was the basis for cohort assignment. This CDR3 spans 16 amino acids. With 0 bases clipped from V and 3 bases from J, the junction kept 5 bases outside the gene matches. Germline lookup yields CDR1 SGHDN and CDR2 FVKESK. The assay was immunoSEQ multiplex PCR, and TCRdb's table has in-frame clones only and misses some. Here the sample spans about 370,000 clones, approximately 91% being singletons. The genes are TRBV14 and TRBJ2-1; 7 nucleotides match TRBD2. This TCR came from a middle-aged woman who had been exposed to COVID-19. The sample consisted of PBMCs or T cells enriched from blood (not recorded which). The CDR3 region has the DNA TGTGCCAGCAGCCAAGAACAACTAGCGCGCTACAATGAGCAGTTCTTC. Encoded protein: CASSQEQLARYNEQFF. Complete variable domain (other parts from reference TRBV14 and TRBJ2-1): EAGVTQFPSHSVIEKGQTVTLRCDPISGHDNLYWYRRVMGKEIKFLLHFVKESKQDESGMPNNRFLAERTGGTYSTLKVQPAELEDSGVYFCASSQEQLARYNEQFFGPGTRLTVL.